Below, 12 T cell receptor beta chains from the same sample are listed, as sequenced in a study of T cell repertoires in aging, cancer and after chemotherapy. Rearranged V-D-J TRB sequences were amplified with a mixed TRB-A/B primer pool. One entry per CDR3 protein, called by TCRdb with MiXCR from the multiplex PCR reads. The table lists thousands of distinct CDR3 sequences, around 52% of them singletons. Amplification of TCR beta used genomic DNA extracted from peripheral blood. The sample taken for sequencing was blood. These receptors originate from a human donor with a blood cancer.

This clonotype was found once. V is TRBV24-1 and J is TRBJ2-7, with 7 nucleotides matching TRBD1. CDR1 and CDR2 from the germline V gene are KGHDR and SFDVKD. This CDR3 has 16 amino acids. V lost 2 bases and J lost 2; bases outside the gene matches: 8. For the CDR3, the DNA is TGTGCCACCAGTGATTCTACCCGGGACAGCACCTACGAGCAGTACTTC. Translating gives CATSDSTRDSTYEQYF.

The chain joins TRBV5-5 to TRBJ1-3; unclear D gene. Trimming shortened V by 1 base and J by 3 bases, and 17 bases separated the two germline ends. This CDR3 comprises 17 residues. CDR1 and CDR2 (germline): SGHKS, YYEKEE (reference sequence). The CDR3 is CASSLRIGRGIGNTIYF. Written as DNA, the CDR3 is TGTGCCAGCAGCTTGCGGATAGGGAGAGGAATTGGAAACACCATATATTTT.

This chain connects TRBV7-4 to TRBJ2-1; TRBD1 agrees at 7 bases. CDR3 length: 12 amino acids. The V segment lost 5 bases and the J segment 7 bases; nucleotides outside the gene matches: 2. Germline V gene lookup returns CDR1 SGHVT and CDR2 SQSDAQ. CDR3 protein: CASSLQGNEQFF. In DNA form, the CDR3 reads TGTGCCAGCAGCCTACAGGGGAATGAGCAGTTCTTC.

This clonotype occurred a few times. The chain employs TRBV12-3 or TRBV12-4 and TRBJ1-2; D is unresolved. The CDR3 consists of 14 residues. V was clipped by 2 bases and J by 4 bases, with 11 bases between them. The DNA of the CDR3 is TGTGCCAGCAGTTTAATTGGGATCCTCTATGGCTACACCTTC. It translates to CASSLIGILYGYTF.

The V gene is TRBV6-5, the J gene TRBJ1-5; 7 positions agree with TRBD1. From germline, CDR1 is MNHEY and CDR2 SVGAGI. V lost 4 bases, J lost 4 bases, and 4 bases stayed unmatched. The CDR3 has 14 residues. The CDR3: CASSSRQGNQPQHF. CDR3 DNA sequence: TGTGCCAGCAGTTCCCGACAGGGAAATCAGCCCCAGCATTTT.

J is TRBJ2-3 and V is TRBV29-1; 12 bases line up with TRBD1. CDR1 SQVTM and CDR2 ANQGSEA come from the germline V gene. Trimming removed 1 base from V and 5 bases from J; junction bases left unmatched: 7. The CDR3 loop spans 16 amino acids. Here the CDR3 DNA reads TGCAGCGTTGAAGTTACCGGGACAGGGGGCATAGATACGCAGTATTTT. It encodes CSVEVTGTGGIDTQYF.

V and J are TRBV5-1 and TRBJ2-1, with TRBD2 as a possible D gene (7 bases). CDR1 and CDR2 (germline): SGHRS, YFSETQ. V was trimmed by 3 bases and J by 5 bases, leaving 18 bases between them. This CDR3 has 16 residues. CDR3 sequence reads: CASSWGLAELNNEQFF. CDR3 nucleotides: TGCGCCAGCAGCTGGGGGCTAGCGGAACTGAACAATGAGCAGTTCTTC.

J is TRBJ2-3 and V is TRBV13; the match to TRBD2 covers 11 bases. Germline-derived CDR1 and CDR2 are PRHDT and FYEKMQ (reference sequence). This CDR3 has 18 residues. J gave up 1 base and V 5 bases, and 11 bases lay outside the gene matches. In DNA form, the CDR3 reads TGTGCCAGCAGCCTCGTTCCCTCTAGCGGGGGGCGCACAGATACGCAGTATTTT. It encodes CASSLVPSSGGRTDTQYF.

This clonotype was recorded a few times. V gene TRBV5-6 combines with J gene TRBJ2-6; 7 bases agree with TRBD1. CDR1 is SGHDT and CDR2 is YYEEEE in the germline V gene. The CDR3 runs to 16 residues. V gave up 2 bases and J gave up 1 base; unmatched junction bases: 3. CDR3 residues: CASSLLGQSGANVLTF. The CDR3 nucleotides read TGTGCCAGCAGCTTACTGGGACAGTCTGGGGCCAACGTCCTGACTTTC. The whole variable domain, remainder taken from reference TRBV5-6 and TRBJ2-6, is DAGVTQSPTHLIKTRGQQVTLRCSPKSGHDTVSWYQQALGQGPQFIFQYYEEEERQRGNFPDRFSGHQFPNYSSELNVNALLLGDSALYLCASSLLGQSGANVLTFGAGSRLTVL.

The CDR3 region has the DNA TGTGCCAGCAGTCGAATGGCAGGGACAGATACGCAGTATTTT. Translation gives CASSRMAGTDTQYF. This chain links TRBV12-3 or TRBV12-4 with TRBJ2-3; the D gene is possibly TRBD1 (5 bases). With 5 bases removed from V and 3 bases from J, the gap between germline ends came to 12 bases. The CDR3 extends over 14 amino acids.

This clonotype turned up a few times. The chain is built from TRBV6-2 or TRBV6-3 and TRBJ1-2, with 12 bases identical to TRBD1. Germline CDR1 and CDR2: MNHEY and SVGEGT. V gave up 0 bases and J gave up 4 bases; unmatched junction bases: 9. The CDR3 is made up of 18 amino acids. CDR3 region: CASSYSKGQGARGYGYTF. CDR3 sequence (DNA): TGTGCCAGCAGTTACTCGAAGGGACAGGGGGCGCGCGGCTATGGCTACACCTTC.

The chain has TRBV19 and TRBJ1-3; D call uncertain. Germline loops: CDR1 LNHDA, CDR2 SQIVND (reference sequence). The CDR3 runs to 13 residues. V lost 7 bases and J lost 0, with 7 bases in between. CDR3 amino acids: CASTRFSGNTIYF. The CDR3, as DNA: TGTGCCAGTACGCGGTTCTCTGGAAACACCATATATTTT. The variable domain in full, completed from reference TRBV19 and TRBJ1-3, reads DGGITQSPKYLFRKEGQNVTLSCEQNLNHDAMYWYRQDPGQGLRLIYYSQIVNDFQKGDIAEGYSVSREKKESFPLTVTSAQKNPTAFYLCASTRFSGNTIYFGEGSWLTVV.